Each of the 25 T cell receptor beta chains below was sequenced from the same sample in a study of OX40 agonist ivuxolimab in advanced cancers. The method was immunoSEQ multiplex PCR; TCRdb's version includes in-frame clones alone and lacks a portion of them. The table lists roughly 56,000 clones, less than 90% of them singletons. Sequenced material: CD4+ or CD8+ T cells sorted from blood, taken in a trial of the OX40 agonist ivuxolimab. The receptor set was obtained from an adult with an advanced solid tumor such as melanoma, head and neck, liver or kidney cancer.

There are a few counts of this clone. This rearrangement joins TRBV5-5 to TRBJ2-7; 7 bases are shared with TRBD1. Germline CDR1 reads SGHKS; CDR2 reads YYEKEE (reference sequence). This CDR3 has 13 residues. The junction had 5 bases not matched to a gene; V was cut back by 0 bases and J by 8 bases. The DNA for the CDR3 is TGTGCCAGCAGCTTGGGGGGACAGCCTCAGCAGTACTTC. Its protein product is CASSLGGQPQQYF. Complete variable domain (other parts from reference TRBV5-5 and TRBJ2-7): DAGVTQSPTHLIKTRGQQVTLRCSPISGHKSVSWYQQVLGQGPQFIFQYYEKEERGRGNFPDRFSARQFPNYSSELNVNALLLGDSALYLCASSLGGQPQQYFGPGTRLTVT.

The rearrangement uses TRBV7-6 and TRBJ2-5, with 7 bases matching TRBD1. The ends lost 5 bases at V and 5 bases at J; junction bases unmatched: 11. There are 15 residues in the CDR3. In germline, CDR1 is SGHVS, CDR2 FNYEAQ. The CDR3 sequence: CASSQLTGEGETQYF. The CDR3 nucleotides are TGTGCCAGCAGCCAACTCACAGGGGAAGGGGAGACCCAGTACTTC.

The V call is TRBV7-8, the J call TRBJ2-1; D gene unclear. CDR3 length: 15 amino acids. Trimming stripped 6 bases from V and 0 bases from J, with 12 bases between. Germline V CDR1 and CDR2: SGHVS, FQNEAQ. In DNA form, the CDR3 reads TGTGCCAGCAGAGGTCCAGAAGACTCCTACAATGAGCAGTTCTTC. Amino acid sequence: CASRGPEDSYNEQFF.

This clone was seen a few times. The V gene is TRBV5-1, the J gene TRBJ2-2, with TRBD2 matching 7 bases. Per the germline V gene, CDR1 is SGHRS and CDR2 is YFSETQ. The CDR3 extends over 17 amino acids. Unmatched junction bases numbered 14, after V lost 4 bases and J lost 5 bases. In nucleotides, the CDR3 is TGCGCCAGCAGCCGTCGTGGCGGGAGTCCCGGGACCGGGGAGCTGTTTTTT. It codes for CASSRRGGSPGTGELFF.

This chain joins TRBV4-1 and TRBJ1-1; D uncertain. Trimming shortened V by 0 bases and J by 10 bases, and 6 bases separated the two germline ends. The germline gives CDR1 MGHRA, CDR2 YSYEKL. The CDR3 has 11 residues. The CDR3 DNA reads TGCGCCAGCAGCCAAGATCATGGAGCTTTCTTT. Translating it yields CASSQDHGAFF.

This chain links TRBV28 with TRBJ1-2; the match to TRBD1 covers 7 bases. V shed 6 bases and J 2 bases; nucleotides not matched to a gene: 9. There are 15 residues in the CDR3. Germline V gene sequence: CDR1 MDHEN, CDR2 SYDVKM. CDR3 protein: CASSLTGMRNYGYTF. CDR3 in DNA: TGTGCCAGCAGCCTGACAGGGATGAGGAACTATGGCTACACCTTC.

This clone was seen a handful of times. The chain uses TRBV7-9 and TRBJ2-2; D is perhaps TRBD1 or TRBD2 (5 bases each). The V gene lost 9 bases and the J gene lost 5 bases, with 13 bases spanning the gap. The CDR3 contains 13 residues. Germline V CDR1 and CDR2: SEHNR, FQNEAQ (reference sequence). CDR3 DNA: TGTGCCAGTGATGAGAGGGGAACCGGGGAGCTGTTTTTT. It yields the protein CASDERGTGELFF.

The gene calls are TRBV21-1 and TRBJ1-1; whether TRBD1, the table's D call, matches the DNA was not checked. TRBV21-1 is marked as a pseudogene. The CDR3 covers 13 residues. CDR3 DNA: TGTGCCAGCAGCGCAGGGATCAAACGGCTTGCTTTCTTT. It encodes CASSAGIKRLAFF.

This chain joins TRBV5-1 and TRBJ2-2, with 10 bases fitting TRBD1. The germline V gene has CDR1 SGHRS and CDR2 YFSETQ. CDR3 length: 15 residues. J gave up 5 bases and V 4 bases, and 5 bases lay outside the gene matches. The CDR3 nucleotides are TGCGCCAGCAGCCAGGGGACAGGGGTGACCGGGGAGCTGTTTTTT. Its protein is CASSQGTGVTGELFF.

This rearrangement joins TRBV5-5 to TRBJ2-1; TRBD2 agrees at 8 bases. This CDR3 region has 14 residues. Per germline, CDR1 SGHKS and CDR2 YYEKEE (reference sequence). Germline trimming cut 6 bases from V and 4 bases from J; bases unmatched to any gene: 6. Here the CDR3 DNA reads TGTGCCAGCAACGGTCGGGGGGGATACAATGAGCAGTTCTTC. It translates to CASNGRGGYNEQFF.

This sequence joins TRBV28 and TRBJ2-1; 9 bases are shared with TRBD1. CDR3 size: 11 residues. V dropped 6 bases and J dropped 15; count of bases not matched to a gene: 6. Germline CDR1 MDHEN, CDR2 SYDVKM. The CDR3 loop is CASSPTGGLFF. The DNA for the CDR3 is TGTGCCAGCAGCCCCACAGGGGGCCTGTTCTTC.

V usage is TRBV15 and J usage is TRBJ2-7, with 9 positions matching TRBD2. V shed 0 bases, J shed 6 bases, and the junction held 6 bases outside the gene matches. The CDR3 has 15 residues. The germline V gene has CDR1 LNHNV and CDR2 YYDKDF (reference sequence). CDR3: CATSRELAGVSEQYF. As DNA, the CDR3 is TGTGCCACCAGCAGAGAATTAGCGGGAGTTAGCGAGCAGTACTTC.

In DNA, the CDR3 is TGTGCCAGCAGTGTTGAGGGGGGGCCCACAGATACGCAGTATTTT. This codes for CASSVEGGPTDTQYF. The rearrangement links TRBV6-1 to TRBJ2-3; the D gene is possibly TRBD2 (7 bases). Germline V gene lookup returns CDR1 MNHNS and CDR2 SASEGT. The CDR3 length is 15 residues. V lost 4 bases and J 2 bases, leaving 13 bases between the germline ends.

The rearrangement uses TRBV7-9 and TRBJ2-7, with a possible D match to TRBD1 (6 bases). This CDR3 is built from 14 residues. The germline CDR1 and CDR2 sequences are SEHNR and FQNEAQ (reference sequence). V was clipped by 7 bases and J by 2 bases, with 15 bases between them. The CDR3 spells CASTPAGATYEQYF. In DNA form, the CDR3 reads TGTGCCAGCACCCCGGCAGGGGCCACCTACGAGCAGTACTTC.

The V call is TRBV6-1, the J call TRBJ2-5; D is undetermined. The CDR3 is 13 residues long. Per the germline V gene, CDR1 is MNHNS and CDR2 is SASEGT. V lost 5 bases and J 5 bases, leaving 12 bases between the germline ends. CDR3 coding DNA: TGTGCCAGCAGTTTCAAGTTAGGGGAGACCCAGTACTTC. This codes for CASSFKLGETQYF.

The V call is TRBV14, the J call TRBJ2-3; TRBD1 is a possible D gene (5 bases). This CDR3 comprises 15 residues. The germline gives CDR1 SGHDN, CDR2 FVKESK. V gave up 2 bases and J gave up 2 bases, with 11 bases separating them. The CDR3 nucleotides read TGTGCCAGCAGCCAAAATTTACAGGACACAGATACGCAGTATTTT. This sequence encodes CASSQNLQDTDTQYF.

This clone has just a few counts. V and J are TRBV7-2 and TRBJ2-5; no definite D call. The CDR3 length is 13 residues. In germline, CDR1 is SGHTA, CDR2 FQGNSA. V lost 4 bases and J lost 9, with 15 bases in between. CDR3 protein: CASSSPVVRAQYF. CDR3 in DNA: TGTGCCAGCAGCTCGCCTGTGGTTAGGGCCCAGTACTTC.

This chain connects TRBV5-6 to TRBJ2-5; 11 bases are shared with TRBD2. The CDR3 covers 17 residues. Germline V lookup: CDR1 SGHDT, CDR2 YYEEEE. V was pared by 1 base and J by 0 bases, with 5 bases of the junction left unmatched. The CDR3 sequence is CASSLLAGGINQETQYF. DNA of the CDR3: TGTGCCAGCAGCTTGCTAGCGGGAGGTATTAACCAAGAGACCCAGTACTTC.

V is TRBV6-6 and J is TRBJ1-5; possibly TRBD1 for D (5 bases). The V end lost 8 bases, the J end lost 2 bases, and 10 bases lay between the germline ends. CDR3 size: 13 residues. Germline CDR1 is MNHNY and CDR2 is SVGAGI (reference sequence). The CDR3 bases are TGTGCCAGCCTCCGGGGCGGCAATCAGCCCCAGCATTTT. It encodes CASLRGGNQPQHF.

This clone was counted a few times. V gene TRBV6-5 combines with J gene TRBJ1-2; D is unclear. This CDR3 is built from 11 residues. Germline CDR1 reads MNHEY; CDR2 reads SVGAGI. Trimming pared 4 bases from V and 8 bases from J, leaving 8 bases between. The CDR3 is CASSSEGGYTF. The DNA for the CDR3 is TGTGCCAGCAGTTCAGAGGGCGGCTACACCTTC.

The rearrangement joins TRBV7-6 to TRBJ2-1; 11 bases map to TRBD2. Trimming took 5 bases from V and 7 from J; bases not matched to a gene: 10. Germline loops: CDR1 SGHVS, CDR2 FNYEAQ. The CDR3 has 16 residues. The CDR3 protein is CASSKQGLADWNEQFF. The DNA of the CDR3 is TGTGCCAGCAGCAAACAGGGACTAGCGGACTGGAATGAGCAGTTCTTC.

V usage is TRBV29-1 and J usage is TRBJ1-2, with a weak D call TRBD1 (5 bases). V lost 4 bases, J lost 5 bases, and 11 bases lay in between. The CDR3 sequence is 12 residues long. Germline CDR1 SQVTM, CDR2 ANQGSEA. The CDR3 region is CSVGDESYGYTF. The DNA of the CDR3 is TGCAGCGTTGGGGACGAATCTTATGGCTACACCTTC.

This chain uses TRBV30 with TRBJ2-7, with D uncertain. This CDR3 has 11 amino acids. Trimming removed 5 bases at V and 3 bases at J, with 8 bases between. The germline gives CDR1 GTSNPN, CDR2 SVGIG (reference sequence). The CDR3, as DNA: TGTGCCTGGGACCACCACTACGAGCAGTACTTC. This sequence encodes CAWDHHYEQYF.

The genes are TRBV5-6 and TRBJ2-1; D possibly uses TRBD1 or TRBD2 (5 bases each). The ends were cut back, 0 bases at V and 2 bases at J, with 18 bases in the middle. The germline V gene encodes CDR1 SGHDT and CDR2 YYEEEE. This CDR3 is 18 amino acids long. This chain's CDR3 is CASSLGRNRDGTYNEQFF. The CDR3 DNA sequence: TGTGCCAGCAGCTTGGGGCGTAACCGGGACGGTACCTACAATGAGCAGTTCTTC.

This CDR3 is CASSVARWESSYNEQFF. CDR3 coding DNA: TGTGCCAGCAGCGTCGCCCGGTGGGAGAGCTCCTACAATGAGCAGTTCTTC. The rearrangement joins TRBV9 to TRBJ2-1; possibly TRBD2 for D (5 bases). V shed 2 bases and J shed 0 bases, with 15 bases lying between them. Germline CDR1 reads SGDLS; CDR2 reads YYNGEE. The CDR3 spans 17 residues.